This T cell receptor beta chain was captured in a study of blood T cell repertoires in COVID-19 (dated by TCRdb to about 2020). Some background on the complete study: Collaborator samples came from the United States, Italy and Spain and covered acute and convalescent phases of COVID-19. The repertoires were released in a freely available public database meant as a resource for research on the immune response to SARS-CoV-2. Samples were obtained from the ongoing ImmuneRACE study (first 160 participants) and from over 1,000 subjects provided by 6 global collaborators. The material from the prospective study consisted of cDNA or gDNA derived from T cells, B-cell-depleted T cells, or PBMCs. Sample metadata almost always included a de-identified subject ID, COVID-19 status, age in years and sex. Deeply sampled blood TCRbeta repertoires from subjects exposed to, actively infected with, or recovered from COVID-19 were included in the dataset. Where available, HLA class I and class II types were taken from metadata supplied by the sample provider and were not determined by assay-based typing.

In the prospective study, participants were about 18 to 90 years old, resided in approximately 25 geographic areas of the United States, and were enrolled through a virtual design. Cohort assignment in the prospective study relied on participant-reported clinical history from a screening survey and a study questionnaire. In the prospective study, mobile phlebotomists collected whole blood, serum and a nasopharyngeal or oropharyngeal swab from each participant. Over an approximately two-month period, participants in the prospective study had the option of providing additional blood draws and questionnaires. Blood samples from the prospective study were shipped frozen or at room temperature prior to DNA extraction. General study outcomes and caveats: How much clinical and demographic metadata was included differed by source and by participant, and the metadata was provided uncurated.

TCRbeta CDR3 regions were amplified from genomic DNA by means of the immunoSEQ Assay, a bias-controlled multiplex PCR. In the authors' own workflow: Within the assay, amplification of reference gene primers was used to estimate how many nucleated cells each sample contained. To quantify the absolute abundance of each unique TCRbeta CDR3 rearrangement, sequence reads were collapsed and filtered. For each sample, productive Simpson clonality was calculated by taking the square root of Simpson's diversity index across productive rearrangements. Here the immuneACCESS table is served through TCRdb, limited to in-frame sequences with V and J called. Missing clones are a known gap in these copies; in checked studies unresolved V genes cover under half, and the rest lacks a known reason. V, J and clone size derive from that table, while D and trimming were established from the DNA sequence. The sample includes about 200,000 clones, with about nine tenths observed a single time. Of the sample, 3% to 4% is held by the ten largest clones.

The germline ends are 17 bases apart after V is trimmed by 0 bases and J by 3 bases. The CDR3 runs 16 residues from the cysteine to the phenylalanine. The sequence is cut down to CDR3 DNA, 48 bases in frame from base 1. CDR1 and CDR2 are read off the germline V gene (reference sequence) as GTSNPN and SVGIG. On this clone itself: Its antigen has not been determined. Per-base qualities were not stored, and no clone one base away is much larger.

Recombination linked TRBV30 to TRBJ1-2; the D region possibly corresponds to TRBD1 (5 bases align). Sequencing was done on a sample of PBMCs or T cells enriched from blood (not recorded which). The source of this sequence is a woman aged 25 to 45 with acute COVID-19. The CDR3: CAWSVAGPIPYYGYTF. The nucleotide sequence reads TGTGCCTGGAGTGTTGCAGGGCCCATACCTTACTATGGCTACACCTTC.